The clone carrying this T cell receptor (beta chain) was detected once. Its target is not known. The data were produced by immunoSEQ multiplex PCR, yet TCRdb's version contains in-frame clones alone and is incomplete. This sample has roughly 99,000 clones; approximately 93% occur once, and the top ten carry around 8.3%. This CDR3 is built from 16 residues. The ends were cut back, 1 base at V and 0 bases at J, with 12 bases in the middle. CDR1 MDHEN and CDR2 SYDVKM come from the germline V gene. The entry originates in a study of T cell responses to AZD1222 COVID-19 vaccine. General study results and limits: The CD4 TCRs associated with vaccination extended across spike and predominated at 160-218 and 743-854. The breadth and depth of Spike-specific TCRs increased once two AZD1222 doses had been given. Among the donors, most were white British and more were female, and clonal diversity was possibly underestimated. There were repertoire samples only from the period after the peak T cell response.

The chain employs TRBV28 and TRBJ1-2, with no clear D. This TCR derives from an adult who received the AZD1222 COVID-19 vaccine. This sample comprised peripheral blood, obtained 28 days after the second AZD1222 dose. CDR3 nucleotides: TGTGCCAGCAGTTTATTGGCTCAGGTCCCTAACTATGGCTACACCTTC. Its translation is CASSLLAQVPNYGYTF.